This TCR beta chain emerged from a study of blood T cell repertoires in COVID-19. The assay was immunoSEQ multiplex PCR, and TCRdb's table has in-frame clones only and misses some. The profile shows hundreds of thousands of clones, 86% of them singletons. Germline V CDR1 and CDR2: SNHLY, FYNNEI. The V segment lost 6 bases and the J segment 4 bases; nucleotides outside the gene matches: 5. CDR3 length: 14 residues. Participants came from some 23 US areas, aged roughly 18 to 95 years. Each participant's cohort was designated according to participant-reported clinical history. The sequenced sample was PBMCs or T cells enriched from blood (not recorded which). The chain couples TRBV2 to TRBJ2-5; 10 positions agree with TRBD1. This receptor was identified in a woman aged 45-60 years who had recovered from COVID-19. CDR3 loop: CASRRTGGRETQYF. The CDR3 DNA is TGTGCCAGCAGGCGGACAGGGGGACGAGAGACCCAGTACTTC. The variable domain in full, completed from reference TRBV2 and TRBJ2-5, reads EPEVTQTPSHQVTQMGQEVILRCVPISNHLYFYWYRQILGQKVEFLVSFYNNEISEKSEIFDDQFSVERPDGSNFTLKIRSTKLEDSAMYFCASRRTGGRETQYFGPGTRLLVL.